A single sample gave rise to the 32 T cell receptor beta chains below, sequenced in a study of shared clonotypes between healthy human individuals. Repertoires were generated with immunoSEQ multiplex PCR, while TCRdb's copy carries only in-frame clones and drops some. The table has some 500,000 clones, roughly three quarters seen once; the top ten hold around 13%. Source material: PBMCs. The receptors derive from a middle-aged woman in good health. Some clones in this sample may be carry-over from other donors' samples.

The chain is built from TRBV5-4 and TRBJ2-1, with D maybe TRBD2 (6 bases). CDR1 is SGHNT, CDR2 YYREEE, per germline (reference sequence). There are 12 residues in the CDR3. V lost 2 bases to trimming and J lost 9 bases, with 9 bases between them. CDR3 bases: TGTGCCAGCAGCTTTCTGGGGGGTGAGCAGTTCTTC. Translated: CASSFLGGEQFF.

This clone was seen once. The V gene is TRBV19, the J gene TRBJ1-1, with D hard to call. Germline V gene lookup returns CDR1 LNHDA and CDR2 SQIVND (reference sequence). The V gene lost 2 bases and the J gene lost 7 bases, with 11 bases spanning the gap. The CDR3 has 13 amino acids. CDR3 region: CASSIHGKDEAFF. CDR3 in DNA: TGTGCCAGTAGTATACACGGAAAGGATGAAGCTTTCTTT.

The chain combines TRBV28 with TRBJ2-1; 11 nucleotides align to TRBD2. Losses at the gene ends were 5 bases for V and 7 bases for J; bases not matched to a gene: 7. The CDR3 runs 15 residues. Germline values: CDR1 MDHEN, CDR2 SYDVKM. Here the CDR3 reads CASSQTSGMGNEQFF. The CDR3 DNA follows: TGTGCCAGCAGTCAGACTAGCGGGATGGGGAATGAGCAGTTCTTC.

This chain uses TRBV15 with TRBJ2-2; D uncertain. With 0 bases removed from V and 5 bases from J, the gap between germline ends came to 10 bases. The CDR3 is 15 residues long. The V gene's germline CDR1 is LNHNV and CDR2 YYDKDF (reference sequence). The chain's CDR3 is CATSRDGSETGELFF. The CDR3, as DNA: TGTGCCACCAGCAGAGACGGCAGCGAGACCGGGGAGCTGTTTTTT.

A word on this clone: A read error is the likely source, as a far larger clone sits one nucleotide away. The sample contains more than one DNA sequence encoding this CDR3. The chain couples TRBV4-1 to TRBJ1-3; TRBD1 might be the D (6 bases). Germline CDR1 reads MGHRA; CDR2 reads YSYEKL. The CDR3 has 15 amino acids. With 3 bases removed from V and 6 bases from J, the gap between germline ends came to 15 bases. The CDR3 spells CASSQSLGGANTIYF. CDR3 nucleotides: TGCGCCAGCAGCCAGTCCCTCGGGGGGGCAAACACCATATATTTT.

Worth noting for this clone: A far bigger clonotype differs at one base, so this is likely a read error. Within the sample, other DNA sequences also encode this same CDR3. The rearrangement joins TRBV30 to TRBJ1-1; D is uncertain. CDR3 length: 13 amino acids. The germline gives CDR1 GTSNPN, CDR2 SVGIG (reference sequence). For the CDR3, the DNA is TGTGCCTGGAGCGTTGGGAGGAACACTGAAGCATTCTTT. Its protein product is CAWSVGRNTEAFF.

This rearrangement joins TRBV5-1 to TRBJ2-7, with 10 bases matching TRBD2. V lost 3 bases, J lost 4 bases, and 7 bases stayed unmatched. The CDR3 totals 15 residues. Germline V gene sequence: CDR1 SGHRS, CDR2 YFSETQ. In DNA form, the CDR3 reads TGCGCCAGCAGCTGGAGAGCGGGAGGGCCTTACGAGCAGTACTTC. It is translated as CASSWRAGGPYEQYF.

The CDR3 DNA reads as TGCGCCAGCAGCTTGACGGGGCCGTATGAAGCTTTCTTT. It specifies CASSLTGPYEAFF. J is TRBJ1-1 and V is TRBV5-1; TRBD1 is a possible D gene (5 bases). The CDR3 extends over 13 amino acids. Germline CDR1 and CDR2: SGHRS and YFSETQ. V lost 1 base and J 7 bases, leaving 11 bases between the germline ends. Full variable domain (missing parts from reference TRBV5-1 and TRBJ1-1): KAGVTQTPRYLIKTRGQQVTLSCSPISGHRSVSWYQQTPGQGLQFLFEYFSETQRNKGNFPGRFSGRQFSNSRSEMNVSTLELGDSALYLCASSLTGPYEAFFGQGTRLTVV.

This clone was detected once. V usage is TRBV7-9 and J usage is TRBJ2-7, with 7 bases lining up with TRBD2. This CDR3 is 13 amino acids long. Trimming removed 3 bases from V and 3 bases from J; junction bases left unmatched: 2. CDR1 is SEHNR and CDR2 is FQNEAQ in the germline V gene (reference sequence). CDR3 sequence (DNA): TGTGCCAGCAGCTTTTCTAGCGGCTACGAGCAGTACTTC. Protein sequence: CASSFSSGYEQYF.

Points on this clone: Other DNA sequences in this specimen translate into the identical CDR3. The chain joins TRBV15 to TRBJ1-2; 8 bases are shared with TRBD1. The CDR3 is made up of 14 amino acids. Trimming cost V 0 bases and J 5 bases; bases outside gene matches: 2. The germline V gene encodes CDR1 LNHNV and CDR2 YYDKDF (reference sequence). DNA of the CDR3: TGTGCCACCAGCAGAGATAGGACAGGGTATGGCTACACCTTC. Residues: CATSRDRTGYGYTF.

The V call is TRBV5-4, the J call TRBJ2-7; 11 bases map to TRBD2. Germline V lookup: CDR1 SGHNT, CDR2 YYREEE (reference sequence). This CDR3 spans 16 amino acids. V lost 4 bases, J lost 1 base, and 7 bases stayed unmatched. Here the CDR3 reads CASSHPTSGGSYEQYF. In DNA form, the CDR3 reads TGTGCCAGCAGCCATCCTACTAGCGGGGGTTCCTACGAGCAGTACTTC.

A few counts support this clone. The chain joins TRBV6-1 to TRBJ2-3, with TRBD2 matching 10 bases. With 3 bases clipped from V and 6 bases from J, the junction kept 6 bases outside the gene matches. Germline V gives CDR1 MNHNS, CDR2 SASEGT. The CDR3 has 15 residues. CDR3 nucleotide sequence: TGTGCCAGCAGTGACCCTAGCGGGAGAGGGGATACGCAGTATTTT. Its translation: CASSDPSGRGDTQYF.

The V and J genes are TRBV28 and TRBJ2-5; perhaps TRBD2 as D (5 bases). The V gene lost 3 bases and the J gene lost 11 bases, with 13 bases spanning the gap. CDR1 and CDR2 (germline): MDHEN, SYDVKM. This CDR3 spans 12 amino acids. The CDR3 DNA follows: TGTGCCAGCAGTTTTCGGAGGTGGGAGCAGTACTTC. It translates to CASSFRRWEQYF. Variable domain in full (rest from reference TRBV28 and TRBJ2-5): DVKVTQSSRYLVKRTGEKVFLECVQDMDHENMFWYRQDPGLGLRLIYFSYDVKMKEKGDIPEGYSVSREKKERFSLILESASTNQTSMYLCASSFRRWEQYFGPGTRLLVL.

This clone has only one observation. A far larger clone is one base from this, pointing to a likely read error. V usage is TRBV30 and J usage is TRBJ2-5; no firm D call. From germline, CDR1 is GTSNPN and CDR2 SVGIG (reference sequence). The CDR3 extends over 12 amino acids. The CDR3 here is CAWRFPQETLYF. DNA for the CDR3: TGTGCCTGGAGATTCCCACAAGAGACCCTGTACTTC.

Only one count was recorded for this clone. This sequence is one base from a far larger clone and is likely a read error. This sequence joins TRBV10-3 and TRBJ1-2; D is unresolved. Germline-derived CDR1 and CDR2 are ENHRY and SYGVKD. CDR3 size: 14 residues. Trimming stripped 2 bases from V and 5 bases from J, with 12 bases between. CDR3 region: CAISEPGPAYGYTF. The CDR3 bases are TGTGCCATCAGTGAGCCCGGACCGGCGTATGGCTACACCTTC.

The chain employs TRBV28 and TRBJ2-1; 10 positions match TRBD2. V dropped 1 base and J dropped 7; count of bases not matched to a gene: 7. Germline CDR1 is MDHEN and CDR2 is SYDVKM. This CDR3 has 16 amino acids. The CDR3 DNA reads TGTGCCAGCAGTTTATCTAGCGGGAGCGGTATGAATGAGCAGTTCTTC. This codes for CASSLSSGSGMNEQFF.

The rearrangement joins TRBV19 to TRBJ2-1; D perhaps matches TRBD2 (6 bases). The length of the CDR3 is 15 residues. Per germline, CDR1 LNHDA and CDR2 SQIVND (reference sequence). Trimming cost V 4 bases and J 7 bases, with 17 bases left between them. The CDR3 region is CASSTQGGMGNEQFF. CDR3 DNA: TGTGCCAGTAGTACGCAAGGAGGGATGGGGAATGAGCAGTTCTTC.

The chain uses TRBV29-1 and TRBJ2-3; perhaps TRBD1 as D (5 bases). V lost 4 bases and J lost 4, with 12 bases in between. The CDR3 covers 13 residues. CDR1 is SQVTM and CDR2 is ANQGSEA in the germline V gene. The CDR3 DNA reads as TGCAGCGTTGCCAGGGTAGGACCAGATACGCAGTATTTT. It encodes CSVARVGPDTQYF.

The V call is TRBV28, the J call TRBJ1-2; unclear D gene. The germline V and J ends were trimmed by 2 bases and 8 bases, with 15 bases remaining between them. Germline loops: CDR1 MDHEN, CDR2 SYDVKM. The CDR3 length is 14 residues. CDR3: CASSLGDGVRGYTF. The CDR3 coding sequence is TGTGCCAGCAGTTTAGGTGACGGAGTGAGGGGCTACACCTTC.

The J gene is TRBJ1-2, the V gene TRBV10-3; D might be TRBD1 (5 bases). Germline V gives CDR1 ENHRY, CDR2 SYGVKD. Trimming left V 6 bases short and J 4 bases short, with 12 bases between. CDR3 length equals 13 residues. This chain's CDR3 is CAIREQVIYGYTF. The CDR3 DNA reads as TGTGCCATCAGAGAACAGGTTATCTATGGCTACACCTTC.

This chain connects TRBV6-1 to TRBJ2-7; tentatively, D is TRBD1 or TRBD2 (5 bases each). V was pared by 0 bases and J by 2 bases, with 11 bases between. CDR1 and CDR2 (germline): MNHNS, SASEGT. This CDR3 is 15 amino acids long. CDR3 coding DNA: TGTGCCAGCAGTGAAGCAGGGACGGGTGCCTACGAGCAGTACTTC. This encodes CASSEAGTGAYEQYF.

As for this clone: The same CDR3 also results from other DNA sequences found in this sample. The chain has TRBV5-6 and TRBJ1-1; D is uncertain. Germline V lookup: CDR1 SGHDT, CDR2 YYEEEE. Trimming cost V 2 bases and J 1 base, with 6 bases left between them. CDR3 length: 13 residues. The CDR3 nucleotides are TGTGCCAGCAGCTTCTCGGGGAACACTGAAGCTTTCTTT. Amino acids: CASSFSGNTEAFF.

This clone has at least ten counts. This specimen includes other DNA sequences encoding the same CDR3. This chain joins TRBV11-2 and TRBJ2-7; 11 bases fit TRBD2. The CDR3 is 15 residues long. V lost 6 bases, J lost 3 bases, and 7 bases stayed unmatched. Germline assignment: CDR1 SGHAT and CDR2 FQNNGV. The CDR3 DNA follows: TGTGCCAGCAGAGATAGCGGGAGGGCCCACTACGAGCAGTACTTC. Its translation is CASRDSGRAHYEQYF.

This chain connects TRBV19 to TRBJ1-1; weak D call: TRBD1 (6 bases). Looked up from germline, CDR1 is LNHDA and CDR2 is SQIVND (reference sequence). This CDR3 spans 14 amino acids. The germline V and J ends were trimmed by 6 bases and 7 bases, with 18 bases remaining between them. CDR3 nucleotide sequence: TGTGCCAGTAGAGAGATTCAGAAAGGGGGTGAAGCTTTCTTT. It is translated as CASREIQKGGEAFF. Full variable domain (outside the CDR3, taken from reference TRBV19 and TRBJ1-1): DGGITQSPKYLFRKEGQNVTLSCEQNLNHDAMYWYRQDPGQGLRLIYYSQIVNDFQKGDIAEGYSVSREKKESFPLTVTSAQKNPTAFYLCASREIQKGGEAFFGQGTRLTVV.

This clone has a handful of counts. The rearrangement joins TRBV6-1 to TRBJ1-4, with D possibly being TRBD1 (5 bases). This CDR3 spans 14 amino acids. Germline V gene sequence: CDR1 MNHNS, CDR2 SASEGT. V lost 4 bases and J 5 bases, leaving 11 bases between the germline ends. The CDR3 loop is CASSVGQRNEKLFF. CDR3 sequence (DNA): TGTGCCAGCAGTGTCGGACAAAGAAATGAAAAACTGTTTTTT.

This clone is labeled as medium-sized. At the DNA level, this CDR3 is encoded by other sequences in the same sample as well. The chain carries TRBV7-9 and TRBJ2-5; 9 nucleotides match TRBD1. The J segment lost 0 bases and the V segment lost 5 bases, leaving 7 bases of the junction unmatched. Germline loops: CDR1 SEHNR, CDR2 FQNEAQ (reference sequence). CDR3 length: 16 amino acids. CDR3 region: CASSLRDRAYQETQYF. The DNA of the CDR3 is TGTGCCAGCAGCCTCCGGGACAGGGCTTACCAAGAGACCCAGTACTTC.

This clone showed up just a few times. The chain combines TRBV28 with TRBJ2-1; 8 nucleotides match TRBD2. The CDR3 loop spans 15 amino acids. With 5 bases clipped from V and 7 bases from J, the junction kept 10 bases outside the gene matches. Germline CDR1 and CDR2: MDHEN and SYDVKM. The CDR3 coding sequence is TGTGCCAGCAGTCCGCCGGGTAGCGGGACGAATGAGCAGTTCTTC. Amino acid sequence: CASSPPGSGTNEQFF.

A few counts support this clone. The CDR3 region is CSVGDRANQPQHF. The CDR3 nucleotides read TGCAGCGTTGGGGACAGGGCGAATCAGCCCCAGCATTTT. The chain carries TRBV29-1 and TRBJ1-5, with 9 bases matching TRBD1. V trimming: 4 bases; J trimming: 4 bases; junction bases outside the gene matches: 2. The CDR3 is made up of 13 amino acids. The germline V gene encodes CDR1 SQVTM and CDR2 ANQGSEA.

Points on this clone: The junction does not match germline at one end; this may be a read error. This rearrangement joins TRBV9 to TRBJ2-1, with TRBD2 as a possible D gene (5 bases). CDR1 SGDLS and CDR2 YYNGEE come from the germline V gene. The CDR3 is 15 amino acids. This CDR3 reads CASSVAAEIYNERFF. CDR3 sequence (DNA): TGTGCCAGCAGCGTAGCAGCGGAGATTTACAATGAGCGGTTCTTC.

This clone was picked up a small number of times. The chain's CDR3 is CASSPLRGRQETQYF. The CDR3 DNA reads TGTGCCAGCAGCCCCCTACGCGGTCGGCAAGAGACCCAGTACTTC. The chain employs TRBV7-2 and TRBJ2-5; D gene ambiguous. Trimming shortened V by 5 bases and J by 2 bases, and 15 bases separated the two germline ends. The germline CDR1 and CDR2 sequences are SGHTA and FQGNSA. The CDR3 has 15 residues.

This rearrangement joins TRBV4-1 to TRBJ2-3, with 9 positions matching TRBD2. Germline lookup yields CDR1 MGHRA and CDR2 YSYEKL. The J segment lost 4 bases and the V segment lost 4 bases, leaving 9 bases of the junction unmatched. CDR3 length: 16 amino acids. Here the CDR3 reads CASSRRGASGADTQYF. CDR3 nucleotide sequence: TGCGCCAGCAGCCGACGGGGGGCTAGCGGGGCAGATACGCAGTATTTT.

The genes are TRBV28 and TRBJ2-1, with 9 bases matching TRBD2. CDR1 is MDHEN, CDR2 SYDVKM, per germline. After removal of 7 bases from V and 12 bases from J, the junction contained 16 bases not matched to a gene. This CDR3 contains 15 residues. For the CDR3, the DNA is TGTGCCAGCAACCTAGTCGGCGGGAGGGCCTCAAGGCAGTTCTTC. Encoded protein: CASNLVGGRASRQFF. Full variable domain (rest looked up from reference TRBV28 and TRBJ2-1): DVKVTQSSRYLVKRTGEKVFLECVQDMDHENMFWYRQDPGLGLRLIYFSYDVKMKEKGDIPEGYSVSREKKERFSLILESASTNQTSMYLCASNLVGGRASRQFFGPGTRLTVL.